A selection of T cell receptor beta chains follows, all from one sample in a study of early stage breast cancer tumors. Using immunoSEQ multiplex PCR, the repertoire was profiled, and TCRdb retains in-frame clones only, with some absent. Among about 36,000 clones listed, roughly 70% were seen once. The sequencing input was blood. The receptors originated from a person aged 55 to 75 with breast cancer. CDR3s include the opening cysteine and the closing phenylalanine or tryptophan. The order of the fields is V gene, J gene, clone size, CDR3 length, D gene, CDR3 DNA, CDR3 protein. The D gene is left open where the match is weak. A row's size may be missing; if present it is once, few, many or a size class.

v_gene: TRBV7-9
j_gene: TRBJ1-1
abundance: few
len: 11
d_gene: -
CDR3nt: TGTGCCAGCAGCGAGGGCCCTGAAGCTTTCTTT
CDR3aa: CASSEGPEAFF

v_gene: TRBV6-5
j_gene: TRBJ2-2
abundance: -
len: 13
d_gene: -
CDR3nt: TGTGCCAGCAAGGCTCCCAACACCGGGGAGCTGTTTTTT
CDR3aa: CASKAPNTGELFF

v_gene: TRBV2
j_gene: TRBJ2-7
abundance: -
len: 13
d_gene: -
CDR3nt: TGTGCCAGCTACCTCCCCGGGGGTCCCGAGCAGTACTTC
CDR3aa: CASYLPGGPEQYF

v_gene: TRBV5-1
j_gene: TRBJ2-7
abundance: few
len: 15
d_gene: -
CDR3nt: TGCGCCAGCAGCTTGTCGCAGGGGAAGGGCTACGAGCAGTACTTC
CDR3aa: CASSLSQGKGYEQYF

v_gene: TRBV6-5
j_gene: TRBJ1-1
abundance: -
len: 16
d_gene: -
CDR3nt: TGTGCCAGCAGTTACTCAGTTGGGCAGGGGTATGCTGAAGCTTTCTTT
CDR3aa: CASSYSVGQGYAEAFF

v_gene: TRBV4-1
j_gene: TRBJ1-3
abundance: -
len: 17
d_gene: TRBD1
CDR3nt: TGCGCCAGCAGCCGACGACAGGGGGCTCTCTCTGGAAACACCATATATTTT
CDR3aa: CASSRRQGALSGNTIYF

v_gene: TRBV27
j_gene: TRBJ2-2
abundance: few
len: 13
d_gene: -
CDR3nt: TGTGCCAGCAGGCTAGGGGGGACCGGGGAGCTGTTTTTT
CDR3aa: CASRLGGTGELFF

v_gene: TRBV7-2
j_gene: TRBJ2-4
abundance: -
len: 15
d_gene: -
CDR3nt: TGTGCCAGCAGCCCCGACAGGAGGACCAAAAACATTCAGTACTTC
CDR3aa: CASSPDRRTKNIQYF

v_gene: TRBV19
j_gene: TRBJ2-5
abundance: -
len: 13
d_gene: -
CDR3nt: TGTGCCAGTAGTATAGGTGGCCTCGGAACCCAGTACTTC
CDR3aa: CASSIGGLGTQYF

v_gene: TRBV20-1
j_gene: TRBJ2-7
abundance: -
len: 11
d_gene: -
CDR3nt: TGCAGTGCTAGGTATTTCTCCGAGCAGTACTTC
CDR3aa: CSARYFSEQYF

v_gene: TRBV2
j_gene: TRBJ2-1
abundance: -
len: 16
d_gene: TRBD2
CDR3nt: TGTGCCAGCAGTGAAATGGCGGGAGGGCCAAACAATGAGCAGTTCTTC
CDR3aa: CASSEMAGGPNNEQFF

v_gene: TRBV18
j_gene: TRBJ2-5
abundance: -
len: 12
d_gene: -
CDR3nt: TGTGCCAGCGGACGACCTGAAGAGACCCAGTACTTC
CDR3aa: CASGRPEETQYF

v_gene: TRBV7-7
j_gene: TRBJ2-7
abundance: once
len: 14
d_gene: TRBD1
CDR3nt: TGTGCTAGCAGCACGGGGACAGGGGATCGCGAGCAGTACTTC
CDR3aa: CASSTGTGDREQYF

v_gene: TRBV15
j_gene: TRBJ2-5
abundance: -
len: 12
d_gene: -
CDR3nt: TGTGCCACCAGTCGAGGGACGGAGACCCAGTACTTC
CDR3aa: CATSRGTETQYF

v_gene: TRBV28
j_gene: TRBJ1-5
abundance: -
len: 15
d_gene: -
CDR3nt: TGTGCCAGCAGTTTTAACCCACGGCTCAATCAGCCCCAGCATTTT
CDR3aa: CASSFNPRLNQPQHF

v_gene: TRBV6-4
j_gene: TRBJ2-1
abundance: -
len: 16
d_gene: TRBD2
CDR3nt: TGTGCCAGCAGCCGTCGGACTAGCGGCTCCTACAATGAGCAGTTCTTC
CDR3aa: CASSRRTSGSYNEQFF

v_gene: TRBV4-2
j_gene: TRBJ1-1
abundance: -
len: 13
d_gene: -
CDR3nt: TGTGCCAGCAGCCAAGAGGCGGCGGTTTGGGCTTTCTTT
CDR3aa: CASSQEAAVWAFF

v_gene: TRBV28
j_gene: TRBJ1-1
abundance: once
len: 15
d_gene: TRBD1
CDR3nt: TGTGCCAGCTGCCTGATGACAGGGGGGCTTACTGAAGCTTTCTTT
CDR3aa: CASCLMTGGLTEAFF

v_gene: TRBV7-9
j_gene: TRBJ2-1
abundance: once
len: 14
d_gene: -
CDR3nt: TGTGCCAGCACGTTAGAAGGCTCCTACAATGAGCAGTTCTTC
CDR3aa: CASTLEGSYNEQFF

v_gene: TRBV9
j_gene: TRBJ2-7
abundance: -
len: 15
d_gene: TRBD2
CDR3nt: TGTGCCAGCAGCGTAAGTTCACTAGCGGTCTACGAGCAGTACTTC
CDR3aa: CASSVSSLAVYEQYF

v_gene: TRBV6-6
j_gene: TRBJ2-7
abundance: -
len: 14
d_gene: -
CDR3nt: TGTGCCAGCGTTTCGGGAGCGAGCTCCTACGAGCAGTACTTC
CDR3aa: CASVSGASSYEQYF

v_gene: TRBV27
j_gene: TRBJ1-1
abundance: -
len: 14
d_gene: -
CDR3nt: TGTGCCAGCCGGCTCTTGGGGGGCAACACTGAAGCTTTCTTT
CDR3aa: CASRLLGGNTEAFF

v_gene: TRBV7-2
j_gene: TRBJ2-7
abundance: -
len: 15
d_gene: -
CDR3nt: TGTGCCAGCACCTCCTACCCGGGACCTCAAAAAGAGCAGTACTTC
CDR3aa: CASTSYPGPQKEQYF

v_gene: TRBV7-6
j_gene: TRBJ1-1
abundance: -
len: 15
d_gene: -
CDR3nt: TGTGCCAGCAGTGAAGGGGCCGGGCCCTACACTGAAGCTTTCTTT
CDR3aa: CASSEGAGPYTEAFF

v_gene: TRBV6-1
j_gene: TRBJ1-4
abundance: -
len: 13
d_gene: TRBD1
CDR3nt: TGTGCCAGCAGTGAAGGACAGGGTAGGCTCCCCTTTTTT
CDR3aa: CASSEGQGRLPFF

v_gene: TRBV7-9
j_gene: TRBJ1-1
abundance: few
len: 15
d_gene: -
CDR3nt: TGTGCCAGCAGCGCCACTTCAGGAAAGCTCACTGAAGCTTTCTTT
CDR3aa: CASSATSGKLTEAFF

v_gene: TRBV2
j_gene: TRBJ2-5
abundance: -
len: 13
d_gene: -
CDR3nt: TGTGCCAGCAGTGCTGGGGGGCTCGAGACCCAGTACTTC
CDR3aa: CASSAGGLETQYF

v_gene: TRBV5-1
j_gene: TRBJ2-5
abundance: -
len: 15
d_gene: -
CDR3nt: TGCGCCAGCAGCTTAAACGGGGGGCGTCAAGAGACCCAGTACTTC
CDR3aa: CASSLNGGRQETQYF

v_gene: TRBV2
j_gene: TRBJ1-6
abundance: -
len: 13
d_gene: -
CDR3nt: TGTGCCAGCAGGGGCGACTATAATTCACCCCTCCACTTT
CDR3aa: CASRGDYNSPLHF

v_gene: TRBV18
j_gene: TRBJ1-1
abundance: -
len: 12
d_gene: -
CDR3nt: TGTGCCAGCTCACCCCAGTTGGATGAAGCTTTCTTT
CDR3aa: CASSPQLDEAFF

v_gene: TRBV4-2
j_gene: TRBJ1-5
abundance: -
len: 15
d_gene: -
CDR3nt: TGTGCCAGCAGCCAAGGCTTGGAGGGACATCAGCCCCAGCATTTT
CDR3aa: CASSQGLEGHQPQHF

v_gene: TRBV9
j_gene: TRBJ2-1
abundance: few
len: 14
d_gene: TRBD1
CDR3nt: TGTGCCAGCAGCGTGTCCGGGACAGGACTTGAGCAGTTCTTC
CDR3aa: CASSVSGTGLEQFF

v_gene: TRBV11-3
j_gene: TRBJ2-1
abundance: -
len: 12
d_gene: -
CDR3nt: TGTGCCAGCAGGCCGCGGGGTGGTGAGCAGTTCTTC
CDR3aa: CASRPRGGEQFF

v_gene: TRBV10-2
j_gene: TRBJ2-7
abundance: medium-sized
len: 11
d_gene: -
CDR3nt: TGCGCCAGCAGCCCAAGCTACGAGCAGTACTTC
CDR3aa: CASSPSYEQYF

v_gene: TRBV7-8
j_gene: TRBJ2-5
abundance: -
len: 15
d_gene: -
CDR3nt: TGTGCCAGCAGCTTAGGAGGGAAGTACCAAGAGACCCAGTACTTC
CDR3aa: CASSLGGKYQETQYF

v_gene: TRBV7-2
j_gene: TRBJ2-7
abundance: -
len: 15
d_gene: -
CDR3nt: TGTGCCAGCAGCTCAGGGACGGCGGCCCTTTACGAGCAGTACTTC
CDR3aa: CASSSGTAALYEQYF

v_gene: TRBV6-6
j_gene: TRBJ1-2
abundance: -
len: 14
d_gene: TRBD1
CDR3nt: TGTGCCAGCAGTCAAATCGGACAGGGGAGAGGCTACACCTTC
CDR3aa: CASSQIGQGRGYTF

v_gene: TRBV6-1
j_gene: TRBJ1-2
abundance: -
len: 14
d_gene: TRBD1
CDR3nt: TGTGCCAGCAGTCTTAGACAGGGAGTGTATGGCTACACCTTC
CDR3aa: CASSLRQGVYGYTF

v_gene: TRBV28
j_gene: TRBJ2-1
abundance: -
len: 15
d_gene: -
CDR3nt: TGTGCCAGCAGTCGGGACAGCGGGGCCTACAATGAGCAGTTCTTC
CDR3aa: CASSRDSGAYNEQFF

v_gene: TRBV7-9
j_gene: TRBJ1-1
abundance: -
len: 14
d_gene: -
CDR3nt: TGTGCCAGCAGCTTCGGACTGTCAGGAACTGAAGCTTTCTTT
CDR3aa: CASSFGLSGTEAFF

v_gene: TRBV7-9
j_gene: TRBJ1-2
abundance: -
len: 12
d_gene: -
CDR3nt: TGTGCCAGCAGCTTGACAGGTGATGGCTACACCTTC
CDR3aa: CASSLTGDGYTF

v_gene: TRBV21-1
j_gene: TRBJ2-3
abundance: -
len: 12
d_gene: -
CDR3nt: TGTGCCAGCAGCCCACGCACAGATACGCAGTATTTT
CDR3aa: CASSPRTDTQYF

v_gene: TRBV18
j_gene: TRBJ1-2
abundance: -
len: 13
d_gene: TRBD1
CDR3nt: TGTGCCAGCTCGCCGGGACAGGGGAATGGCTACACCTTC
CDR3aa: CASSPGQGNGYTF

v_gene: TRBV21-1
j_gene: TRBJ2-7
abundance: few
len: 14
d_gene: -
CDR3nt: TGTGCCAGCAGCGCATCCCAGGGAGCCCACGAGCAGTACTTC
CDR3aa: CASSASQGAHEQYF

v_gene: TRBV5-5
j_gene: TRBJ1-6
abundance: -
len: 17
d_gene: TRBD1
CDR3nt: TGTGCCAGCAGCCCAGGGACAGGGTGGGTCGAAGCTTCACCCCTCCACTTT
CDR3aa: CASSPGTGWVEASPLHF

v_gene: TRBV15
j_gene: TRBJ2-6
abundance: -
len: 18
d_gene: -
CDR3nt: TGTGCCACCAGCAGAGATGAGCAGGGACTCTCTGGGGCCAACGTCCTGACTTTC
CDR3aa: CATSRDEQGLSGANVLTF